A selection of T cell receptor beta chains follows, all from one sample in a study of T cell changes during pregnancy in multiple sclerosis. Profiled with immunoSEQ multiplex PCR; TCRdb holds only in-frame clones, not every one. The data contain tens of thousands of clones, around 92% of them seen just once; the ten biggest clones take up about 5.9%. Sequencing was performed on CD8+ T cells from peripheral blood mononuclear cells, taken in the second trimester of pregnancy. The receptors were sampled from a female donor with multiple sclerosis, enrolled in a pregnancy study. The CDR3 runs from the conserved cysteine through the conserved F or W. The D gene is left open where the match is weak. A row's size may be missing; if present it is once, few, many or a size class.

J gene,clone size,D gene,V gene,CDR3 DNA,CDR3 protein
TRBJ1-5,.,TRBD1,TRBV4-3,TGCGCCAGCAGCCGGGAGGGACAGGGCCAGCCCCAGCATTTT,CASSREGQGQPQHF
TRBJ1-1,once,.,TRBV13,TGTGCCAGCAGCCGGGGGAACACTGAAGCTTTCTTT,CASSRGNTEAFF
TRBJ2-7,once,.,TRBV5-6,TGTGCCAGCAGCCCGATGAGATCGGGACATAACTACGAGCAGTACTTC,CASSPMRSGHNYEQYF
TRBJ2-2,.,.,TRBV4-3,TGCGCCAGCAGCCAAGATCTGGCAGGGAAGACCGGGGAGCTGTTTTTT,CASSQDLAGKTGELFF
TRBJ2-3,once,.,TRBV11-2,TGTGCCAGCAGCTCAGGTTGGGGGGGGCGGGCAGATACGCAGTATTTT,CASSSGWGGRADTQYF
TRBJ1-5,.,.,TRBV19,TGTGCCAGTTCTGTCCACCAGACGGGAGGTAGCAATCAGCCCCAGCATTTT,CASSVHQTGGSNQPQHF
TRBJ2-1,.,TRBD1,TRBV7-2,TGTGCCAGCAGCTCCACCCGGGCGACAGGGGTCGGGCAGTTCTTC,CASSSTRATGVGQFF
TRBJ1-1,.,.,TRBV19,TGTGCCAGTAAAATCCAGGGTACTGAAGCTTTCTTT,CASKIQGTEAFF
TRBJ2-7,few,TRBD1,TRBV2,TGTGCCAGCAGAGAAGAGCTGGGACAGGGCTACGAGCAGTACTTC,CASREELGQGYEQYF
TRBJ2-3,.,.,TRBV27,TGTGCCAGCAGCCATGGCACAGATACGCAGTATTTT,CASSHGTDTQYF
TRBJ2-7,.,.,TRBV6-5,TGTGCCAGCAGTTACTCTGACTCCGGTTACGAGCAGTACTTC,CASSYSDSGYEQYF
TRBJ1-5,few,TRBD1,TRBV10-1,TGCGCCAGCACTGAGGACAGGCTAAATCAGCCCCAGCATTTT,CASTEDRLNQPQHF
TRBJ1-5,.,TRBD1,TRBV27,TGTGCCAGCAGTCTGGGGCCCGGACAGGGCGAAGGGCCCCAGCATTTT,CASSLGPGQGEGPQHF
TRBJ1-1,.,.,TRBV30,TGTGCCTGGATTGTGGGCAGATCGGGATTAAGAACCATATCAAAGTCTGAAGCTTTCTTT,CAWIVGRSGLRTISKSEAFF
TRBJ2-5,.,.,TRBV11-2,TGTGCCAGCAGCTTAGGGCGACAGACATACCAAGAGACCCAGTACTTC,CASSLGRQTYQETQYF
TRBJ2-6,.,.,TRBV6-4,TGTGCCAGCAGTGACTCAGCAGGAACCTCTGGGGCCAACGTCCTGACTTTC,CASSDSAGTSGANVLTF
TRBJ2-1,.,.,TRBV10-3,TGTGCCATCAGTGAGTCGACAATCCAGGGCTATGAGCAGTTCTTC,CAISESTIQGYEQFF
TRBJ2-3,.,.,TRBV7-8,TGTGCCAGCAGCTTAGGGAGCGGAGGTTATTACACAGATACGCAGTATTTT,CASSLGSGGYYTDTQYF
TRBJ1-1,.,TRBD1,TRBV19,TGTGCCAGCGCCCTAACGGGACAGATTAACACTGAAGCTTTCTTT,CASALTGQINTEAFF
TRBJ1-2,.,TRBD1,TRBV7-9,TGTGCCGGAGACAGGGAATGGGGCTACACCTTC,CAGDREWGYTF